The clone carrying this T cell receptor (beta chain) appeared once. This specimen comes from a study of control samples from healthy donors and cancer patients. Trimming cost V 4 bases and J 2 bases, with 16 bases left between them. The CDR3 has 16 amino acids. The germline V gene encodes CDR1 SGHRS and CDR2 YFSETQ. Assay: immunoSEQ multiplex PCR; the TCRdb copy retains only in-frame clones and omits some. The data show about 120,000 clones, nearly 95% seen once. Specimen: blood. V is TRBV5-1 and J is TRBJ1-3; D might be TRBD1 (5 bases). The receptor was derived from a man younger than 45 in good health. For the CDR3, the DNA is TGCGCCAGCAGCCCCGCCGAGGCAGGGACTGGAAACACCATATATTTT. Translation gives CASSPAEAGTGNTIYF.